These 7 T cell receptor beta chains were sequenced from one sample in a study of CD8+ T cells in alopecia areata. cDNA reverse transcribed from extracted RNA served as the sequencing template. The method was immunoSEQ multiplex PCR; TCRdb's version includes in-frame clones alone and lacks a portion of them. The data show roughly 140,000 clones, approximately 50% seen once. Sample: CD4+ T cells sorted from blood, taken at week 0. The receptors were sampled from a human donor with alopecia areata.

The chain is built from TRBV27 and TRBJ2-4, with D maybe TRBD1 (5 bases). Germline V gene data show CDR1 as MNHEY and CDR2 as SMNVEV (reference sequence). V dropped 3 bases and J dropped 6 bases, with 12 bases sitting between them. The CDR3 consists of 14 residues. The CDR3 DNA is TGTGCCAGCAGTTTCGGACAACGAGGAAACATTCAGTACTTC. Translating it yields CASSFGQRGNIQYF.

The chain employs TRBV6-5 and TRBJ1-1; possibly TRBD1 for D (6 bases). From germline, CDR1 is MNHEY and CDR2 SVGAGI. The CDR3 runs 14 residues. V lost 4 bases and J 6 bases, leaving 15 bases between the germline ends. In DNA, the CDR3 is TGTGCCAGCAGTTCCACAGGGTTTCAGTCTGAAGCTTTCTTT. Translating it yields CASSSTGFQSEAFF.

The chain uses TRBV30 and TRBJ1-2; possible D gene TRBD1, 5 bases. The CDR3 runs 14 residues. Trimming removed 3 bases from V and 2 bases from J, with 13 bases in between. Germline V gene lookup returns CDR1 GTSNPN and CDR2 SVGIG (reference sequence). The DNA of the CDR3 is TGTGCCTGGAGAAGGGGCAGCTCAAACTATGGCTACACCTTC. Translating gives CAWRRGSSNYGYTF.

There are a few counts of this clone. The chain employs TRBV30 and TRBJ1-1; D gene uncertain. The CDR3 length is 13 residues. In germline, CDR1 is GTSNPN, CDR2 SVGIG (reference sequence). V gave up 3 bases and J gave up 0 bases, with 8 bases separating them. CDR3 nucleotides: TGTGCCTGGAGATACGGTTTGAACACTGAAGCTTTCTTT. It yields the protein CAWRYGLNTEAFF.

J is TRBJ1-2 and V is TRBV5-6; 11 bases are shared with TRBD1. Germline-derived CDR1 and CDR2 are SGHDT and YYEEEE. CDR3 length: 13 residues. V lost 4 bases, J lost 12 bases, and 8 bases stayed unmatched. CDR3 DNA sequence: TGTGCCAGCAGCCCTGCGTCGGGACAGGGGGACACCTTC. Translated, it gives CASSPASGQGDTF.

This clone was recorded at least ten times. The chain is built from TRBV2 and TRBJ1-5, with unresolved D. CDR3 length: 14 amino acids. Trimming stripped 1 base from V and 4 bases from J, with 8 bases between. Per germline, CDR1 SNHLY and CDR2 FYNNEI. The CDR3 region is CASSEVTVNQPQHF. The CDR3 DNA reads TGTGCCAGCAGTGAAGTTACAGTTAATCAGCCCCAGCATTTT. The variable domain in full, with the rest retrieved from reference TRBV2 and TRBJ1-5, is EPEVTQTPSHQVTQMGQEVILRCVPISNHLYFYWYRQILGQKVEFLVSFYNNEISEKSEIFDDQFSVERPDGSNFTLKIRSTKLEDSAMYFCASSEVTVNQPQHFGDGTRLSIL.

This chain connects TRBV28 to TRBJ2-7; 9 bases align to TRBD1. With 5 bases clipped from V and 4 bases from J, the junction kept 9 bases outside the gene matches. The CDR3 loop spans 15 amino acids. Germline CDR1 reads MDHEN; CDR2 reads SYDVKM. The DNA of the CDR3 is TGTGCCAGCAGTCAAACCGGGACAGGGAGATACGAGCAGTACTTC. Its translation: CASSQTGTGRYEQYF.